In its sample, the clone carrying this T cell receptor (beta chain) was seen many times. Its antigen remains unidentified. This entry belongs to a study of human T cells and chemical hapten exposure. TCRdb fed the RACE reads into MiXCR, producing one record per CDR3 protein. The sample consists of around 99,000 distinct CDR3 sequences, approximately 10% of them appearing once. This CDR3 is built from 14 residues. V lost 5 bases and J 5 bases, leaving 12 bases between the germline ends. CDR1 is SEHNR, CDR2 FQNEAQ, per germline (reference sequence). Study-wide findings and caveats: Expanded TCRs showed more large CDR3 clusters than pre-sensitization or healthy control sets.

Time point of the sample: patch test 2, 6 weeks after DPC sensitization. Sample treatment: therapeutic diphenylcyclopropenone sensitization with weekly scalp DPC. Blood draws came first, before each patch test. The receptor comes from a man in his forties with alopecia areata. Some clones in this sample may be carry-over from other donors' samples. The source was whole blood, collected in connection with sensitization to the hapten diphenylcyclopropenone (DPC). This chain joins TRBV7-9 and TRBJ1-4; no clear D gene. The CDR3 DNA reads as TGTGCCAGCAGCCCCCGGCGGGAAAATGAAAAACTGTTTTTT. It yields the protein CASSPRRENEKLFF.